The T cell receptor beta chain described here comes from a study of blood T cell repertoires in COVID-19. This CDR3 has 16 residues. In germline, CDR1 is SQVTM, CDR2 ANQGSEA. V gave up 4 bases and J gave up 2 bases, with 20 bases separating them. Original processing methods: Counts of nucleated cells, estimated from reference gene primer amplification, were obtained. Clones were read by immunoSEQ multiplex PCR, and TCRdb kept only the in-frame ones, dropping some. V and J calls and clone size come straight from that table; D and trimming were deduced from the DNA. The table includes some 260,000 clones, about 90% detected once. Which cohort a participant joined came from the clinical history participants gave.

The source is a woman younger than 35 who had recovered from COVID-19. The specimen sequenced was PBMCs or T cells enriched from blood (not recorded which). The chain links TRBV29-1 to TRBJ1-1; possibly TRBD1 for D (6 bases). CDR3 protein: CSVVGAPSKINTEAFF. The CDR3 coding sequence is TGCAGCGTTGTGGGGGCCCCAAGCAAAATTAACACTGAAGCTTTCTTT.